The 8 T cell receptor beta chains presented below share a single source sample, sequenced in a study of blood T cell repertoires in COVID-19. Using immunoSEQ multiplex PCR, the repertoire was profiled, and TCRdb retains in-frame clones only, with some absent. The sample yields roughly 180,000 clones, around four fifths seen once. Sequences were obtained from peripheral blood. The receptors derive from a woman aged 25 to 39 with acute or convalescent COVID-19.

The rearrangement links TRBV7-2 to TRBJ2-5; 7 nucleotides line up with TRBD2. Unmatched junction bases numbered 6, after V lost 1 base and J lost 1 base. The germline V gene encodes CDR1 SGHTA and CDR2 FQGNSA. The CDR3 runs 16 residues. The CDR3 sequence is CASSLVAGEIQETQYF. The CDR3 DNA reads TGTGCCAGCAGCTTAGTTGCGGGGGAAATCCAAGAGACCCAGTACTTC.

The V and J genes are TRBV10-2 and TRBJ2-7, with 8 bases identical to TRBD1. The V gene's germline CDR1 is WSHSY and CDR2 SAAADI. This CDR3 comprises 15 residues. Trimming at V came to 2 bases and at J to 4 bases, leaving 7 bases not matched to a gene. In DNA form, the CDR3 reads TGCGCCAGCAGTGAGCCGGACAGGGCCGTTTACGAGCAGTACTTC. It is translated as CASSEPDRAVYEQYF.

This chain joins TRBV29-1 and TRBJ2-2, with 9 bases matching TRBD2. Germline V gene sequence: CDR1 SQVTM, CDR2 ANQGSEA. V lost 7 bases and J lost 1; bases outside the gene matches: 7. The CDR3 contains 15 residues. CDR3 protein: CSALAGEGNTGELFF. The CDR3 DNA reads as TGCAGCGCTTTAGCGGGAGAAGGGAACACCGGGGAGCTGTTTTTT.

Note on this clone: Other DNA variants within this sample encode the same CDR3. The chain couples TRBV28 to TRBJ2-1; 9 bases are a match to TRBD1. The germline gives CDR1 MDHEN, CDR2 SYDVKM. The ends lost 2 bases at V and 8 bases at J; junction bases unmatched: 4. The length of the CDR3 is 14 residues. The CDR3 protein is CASSLDRGGDEQFF. CDR3 coding DNA: TGTGCCAGCAGTTTAGACAGGGGGGGAGATGAGCAGTTCTTC.

This clone was observed a few times. This rearrangement joins TRBV7-2 to TRBJ2-5; 9 bases line up with TRBD2. V shed 3 bases and J 4 bases; nucleotides not matched to a gene: 3. The CDR3 length is 14 residues. Germline V CDR1 and CDR2: SGHTA, FQGNSA. In DNA form, the CDR3 reads TGTGCCAGCAGCTTCAAGCGGGGGGTAGAGACCCAGTACTTC. Its protein is CASSFKRGVETQYF.

This chain uses TRBV27 with TRBJ1-2; 8 nucleotides match TRBD1. The germline gives CDR1 MNHEY, CDR2 SMNVEV (reference sequence). V was pared by 3 bases and J by 3 bases, with 9 bases of the junction left unmatched. CDR3 length equals 16 residues. This CDR3 reads CASSFLGRGLDYGYTF. CDR3 sequence (DNA): TGTGCCAGCAGTTTCTTGGGCAGGGGGCTGGACTATGGCTACACCTTC.

V gene TRBV12-1 combines with J gene TRBJ1-2; the table calls TRBD1, which could not be checked here. TRBV12-1 is deemed a pseudogene. The CDR3 is 18 amino acids. For the CDR3, the DNA is TGTGCCAGCAGCTTTGCGCGTCGGAGGACAGGGGTTTGCTATGGCTACACCTTC. Translated, it gives CASSFARRRTGVCYGYTF.

This chain links TRBV28 with TRBJ1-1; no reliable D call. The CDR3 totals 12 residues. V lost 3 bases to trimming and J lost 7 bases, with 9 bases between them. Per germline, CDR1 MDHEN and CDR2 SYDVKM. The CDR3 protein is CASSFGRYEAFF. CDR3 bases: TGTGCCAGCAGTTTCGGGAGGTATGAAGCTTTCTTT.